The 27 T cell receptor beta chains given below trace back to one sample, sequenced in a study of shared clonotypes between healthy human individuals. This table comes from immunoSEQ multiplex PCR, and its TCRdb copy is limited to in-frame clones, with some not included. The sample has some 550,000 clones, around 97% seen once. What was sequenced was naive CD4+ T cells sorted from blood. The subset here: CD45RA+ positively selected. Receptors originate from a woman under 40 in good health.

The chain joins TRBV7-9 to TRBJ1-6; D is undetermined. Germline assignment: CDR1 SEHNR and CDR2 FQNEAQ (reference sequence). The CDR3 covers 14 residues. V lost 6 bases and J lost 6, with 12 bases in between. In DNA, the CDR3 is TGTGCCAGCAGTATGGGGAAGGGTAATTCACCCCTCCACTTT. Protein product: CASSMGKGNSPLHF.

This chain joins TRBV5-6 and TRBJ2-1; no reliable D call. Germline CDR1 is SGHDT and CDR2 is YYEEEE. The ends were cut back, 3 bases at V and 9 bases at J, with 10 bases in the middle. This CDR3 has 12 residues. CDR3 DNA sequence: TGTGCCAGCAGCTCCCTTGTCACTGAGCAGTTCTTC. It specifies CASSSLVTEQFF.

The chain employs TRBV7-9 and TRBJ1-5, with 9 bases identical to TRBD1. This CDR3 contains 14 residues. Germline V gene data show CDR1 as SEHNR and CDR2 as FQNEAQ (reference sequence). J lost 5 bases, V lost 5 bases, and 4 bases had no gene match. The CDR3 coding sequence is TGTGCCAGCAGCGACACAGGGGGCTATCAGCCCCAGCATTTT. Amino acid sequence: CASSDTGGYQPQHF. Full variable domain (remainder filled in from reference TRBV7-9 and TRBJ1-5): DTGVSQNPRHKITKRGQNVTFRCDPISEHNRLYWYRQTLGQGPEFLTYFQNEAQLEKSRLLSDRFSAERPKGSFSTLEIQRTEQGDSAMYLCASSDTGGYQPQHFGDGTRLSIL.

CDR3 nucleotides: TGTGCCAGCAGCTTTTTAAGCGGGGCCTACAATGAGCAGTTCTTC. It translates to CASSFLSGAYNEQFF. This chain links TRBV9 with TRBJ2-1; 7 bases line up with TRBD2. Germline-derived CDR1 and CDR2 are SGDLS and YYNGEE. The CDR3 has 15 residues. V shed 4 bases, J shed 2 bases, and the junction held 6 bases outside the gene matches.

The chain employs TRBV19 and TRBJ1-2, with TRBD1 matching 7 bases. This CDR3 is 15 amino acids long. Germline V gene sequence: CDR1 LNHDA, CDR2 SQIVND (reference sequence). J gave up 8 bases and V 3 bases, and 12 bases lay outside the gene matches. CDR3 amino acids: CASSIGTVFERGYTF. The CDR3 DNA is TGTGCCAGTAGTATTGGGACAGTGTTCGAGAGGGGCTACACCTTC.

The genes are TRBV28 and TRBJ1-1, with 10 bases lining up with TRBD1. This CDR3 comprises 16 residues. Germline lookup yields CDR1 MDHEN and CDR2 SYDVKM. V gave up 5 bases and J gave up 4 bases; unmatched junction bases: 10. The CDR3 nucleotides are TGTGCCAGCAGTAAGGGACAGGGGCGAGTGGGCACTGAAGCTTTCTTT. Amino acid sequence: CASSKGQGRVGTEAFF.

This clone was counted once. V and J are TRBV6-6 and TRBJ2-7; 9 positions match TRBD1. CDR1 and CDR2 (germline): MNHNY, SVGAGI (reference sequence). The CDR3 sequence is 14 residues long. Trimming at V came to 4 bases and at J to 3 bases, leaving 4 bases not matched to a gene. CDR3 DNA: TGTGCCAGCAGTTTCGGGACAGGGAACTACGAGCAGTACTTC. Protein: CASSFGTGNYEQYF.

This clone came up once. The rearrangement links TRBV18 to TRBJ1-1; 7 nucleotides match TRBD1. With 3 bases clipped from V and 7 bases from J, the junction kept 8 bases outside the gene matches. This CDR3 has 14 residues. Germline CDR1 reads KGHSH; CDR2 reads LQKENI. The CDR3 DNA sequence: TGTGCCAGCTCACCCGAGGACAGGAGCTTTGAAGCTTTCTTT. Its protein product is CASSPEDRSFEAFF.

The chain is built from TRBV9 and TRBJ1-4; 7 bases are shared with TRBD1. Unmatched junction bases numbered 9, after V lost 0 bases and J lost 4 bases. This CDR3 spans 17 amino acids. Germline loops: CDR1 SGDLS, CDR2 YYNGEE. The CDR3 spells CASSVGGPGQINEKLFF. CDR3 in DNA: TGTGCCAGCAGCGTAGGTGGCCCGGGACAGATTAATGAAAAACTGTTTTTT.

The V gene is TRBV5-8, the J gene TRBJ1-5; the D gene is possibly TRBD1 (6 bases). Per the germline V gene, CDR1 is SGHTS and CDR2 is YDEGEE. V shed 3 bases and J shed 8 bases, with 18 bases lying between them. The CDR3 is 15 amino acids. The CDR3 loop is CASSSGRDIDEPQHF. CDR3 nucleotides: TGTGCCAGCAGCTCTGGAAGGGACATTGATGAGCCCCAGCATTTT.

The gene calls are TRBV7-9 and TRBJ2-2; possible D gene TRBD2, 5 bases. CDR3 length equals 15 residues. Trimming took off 0 bases at V and 1 base at J, with 6 bases between the two ends. Germline-derived CDR1 and CDR2 are SEHNR and FQNEAQ (reference sequence). CDR3: CASSLASENTGELFF. CDR3 nucleotides: TGTGCCAGCAGCTTAGCTAGCGAGAACACCGGGGAGCTGTTTTTT.

The rearrangement links TRBV6-1 to TRBJ2-3; D is perhaps TRBD2 (7 bases). This CDR3 has 15 residues. Germline CDR1 is MNHNS and CDR2 is SASEGT. V lost 2 bases and J 5 bases, leaving 14 bases between the germline ends. The CDR3 is CASSEILGGGDTQYF. The CDR3 DNA follows: TGTGCCAGCAGTGAAATTTTAGGGGGGGGAGATACGCAGTATTTT.

The chain links TRBV18 to TRBJ2-5, with unresolved D. The J call could be wrong; TRBJ2-7 is a better fit for the DNA end. CDR1 KGHSH and CDR2 LQKENI come from the germline V gene. This CDR3 has 14 residues. This CDR3 is CASSPARDSYEQYF. CDR3 nucleotide sequence: TGTGCCAGCTCACCAGCAAGGGATTCGTACGAGCAGTACTTC.

J is TRBJ2-3 and V is TRBV28; TRBD1 matches 8 bases. The V gene's germline CDR1 is MDHEN and CDR2 SYDVKM. The V gene end was trimmed by 6 bases and the J gene end by 1 base; junction bases not matched to a gene: 3. This CDR3 is built from 14 residues. This chain's CDR3 is CASRGQGGTDTQYF. The CDR3 region has the DNA TGTGCCAGCAGAGGACAGGGCGGCACAGATACGCAGTATTTT.

CDR3 amino acids: CASSLVPSGRAYNEQFF. The CDR3 DNA follows: TGTGCCAGCAGCTTAGTCCCTAGCGGGAGGGCCTACAATGAGCAGTTCTTC. The rearrangement joins TRBV11-2 to TRBJ2-1; 12 nucleotides match TRBD2. Germline CDR1 and CDR2: SGHAT and FQNNGV. The junction had 3 bases not matched to a gene; V was cut back by 1 base and J by 2 bases. This CDR3 spans 17 amino acids.

The rearrangement uses TRBV30 and TRBJ2-7; a possible D gene is TRBD1 (5 bases). Germline V gives CDR1 GTSNPN, CDR2 SVGIG (reference sequence). V was cut by 4 bases and J by 3 bases, with 22 bases left in between. The CDR3 is 16 residues long. The CDR3 region has the DNA TGTGCCTGGACCTTCTTCGACGAAACAGGTCGCTACGAGCAGTACTTC. It translates to CAWTFFDETGRYEQYF.

In this sample, this clone turned up a few times. V and J are TRBV29-1 and TRBJ1-2, with D unclear. V was pared by 3 bases and J by 5 bases, with 19 bases between. The CDR3 runs 15 residues. Per the germline V gene, CDR1 is SQVTM and CDR2 is ANQGSEA. Here the CDR3 reads CSVDVPTSSGYGYTF. In DNA form, the CDR3 reads TGCAGCGTTGATGTCCCGACAAGTTCGGGATATGGCTACACCTTC.

The chain is built from TRBV6-1 and TRBJ1-5, with TRBD1 identical over 7 bases. Unmatched junction bases numbered 3, after V lost 3 bases and J lost 7 bases. CDR1 and CDR2 (germline): MNHNS, SASEGT. The CDR3 length is 13 residues. The CDR3 nucleotides read TGTGCCAGCAGTGATCAGGGGGAACAGCCCCAGCATTTT. It specifies CASSDQGEQPQHF.

The chain joins TRBV10-1 to TRBJ2-7; D is undetermined. Per germline, CDR1 WNHNN and CDR2 SYGVQD (reference sequence). With 6 bases removed from V and 2 bases from J, the gap between germline ends came to 14 bases. The CDR3 has 14 residues. CDR3 region: CASSNRFRPYEQYF. In DNA, the CDR3 is TGCGCCAGCAGCAACAGATTCCGGCCCTACGAGCAGTACTTC.

The chain recombines TRBV6-6 with TRBJ1-5; TRBD1 agrees at 7 bases. Germline CDR1 and CDR2: MNHNY and SVGAGI (reference sequence). The V and J ends lost 8 bases and 8 bases, in that order; junction bases with no gene match: 9. The CDR3 runs 13 residues. In DNA form, the CDR3 reads TGTGCCAGCGGGGACAGATTACTCGAGCCCCAGCATTTT. It encodes CASGDRLLEPQHF.

The genes are TRBV4-1 and TRBJ2-7; D may correspond to TRBD1 or TRBD2 (5 bases each). Germline V gene sequence: CDR1 MGHRA, CDR2 YSYEKL. V dropped 1 base and J dropped 9 bases, with 19 bases sitting between them. The CDR3 sequence is 15 residues long. The DNA of the CDR3 is TGCGCCAGCAGCCAAGTTTCGCAGGGAGTACGATGGCAGTACTTC. This codes for CASSQVSQGVRWQYF.

A word on this clone: The sample contains more than one DNA sequence encoding this CDR3. This chain's CDR3 is CAISGGSYEQYF. The CDR3 DNA reads TGTGCCATCAGTGGGGGTTCCTACGAGCAGTACTTC. V and J are TRBV10-3 and TRBJ2-7; no clear D. CDR3 size: 12 residues. Trimming removed 4 bases from V and 1 base from J, with 5 bases in between. Germline values: CDR1 ENHRY, CDR2 SYGVKD.

The CDR3 sequence: CASSQFGGTEAFF. CDR3 DNA: TGTGCCAGCAGCCAATTTGGGGGCACTGAAGCTTTCTTT. The chain uses TRBV14 and TRBJ1-1; D perhaps matches TRBD1 (5 bases). CDR1 is SGHDN and CDR2 is FVKESK in the germline V gene. V lost 2 bases, J lost 4 bases, and 8 bases lay in between. The CDR3 has 13 amino acids.

The chain is built from TRBV5-1 and TRBJ2-6, with 10 bases aligning to TRBD2. The length of the CDR3 is 18 residues. With 5 bases clipped from V and 2 bases from J, the junction kept 10 bases outside the gene matches. From germline, CDR1 is SGHRS and CDR2 YFSETQ. CDR3: CASRLRVGLAAGANVLTF. As DNA, the CDR3 is TGCGCCAGCAGACTGAGGGTCGGACTAGCGGCTGGGGCCAACGTCCTGACTTTC.

The CDR3, as DNA: TGTGCCAGCAGTTTATGGGCGACTGGATCCTACGAGCAGTACTTC. Translation: CASSLWATGSYEQYF. The V gene is TRBV28, the J gene TRBJ2-7; D is uncertain. In germline, CDR1 is MDHEN, CDR2 SYDVKM. The CDR3 covers 15 residues. Between the trimmed V and J ends, which lost 0 bases and 1 base, there was a span of 10 bases. Looking up the rest from reference TRBV28 and TRBJ2-7 gives the full variable domain: DVKVTQSSRYLVKRTGEKVFLECVQDMDHENMFWYRQDPGLGLRLIYFSYDVKMKEKGDIPEGYSVSREKKERFSLILESASTNQTSMYLCASSLWATGSYEQYFGPGTRLTVT.

The chain couples TRBV11-2 to TRBJ2-1; D is uncertain. CDR1 and CDR2 (germline): SGHAT, FQNNGV. This CDR3 contains 17 residues. Trimming took 5 bases from V and 2 from J, leaving 19 bases between them. The CDR3 protein is CASSPHAAQNPYNEQFF. Written as DNA, the CDR3 is TGTGCCAGCAGCCCCCACGCGGCGCAGAATCCCTACAATGAGCAGTTCTTC. Full variable domain (missing parts from reference TRBV11-2 and TRBJ2-1): EAGVAQSPRYKIIEKRQSVAFWCNPISGHATLYWYQQILGQGPKLLIQFQNNGVVDDSQLPKDRFSAERLKGVDSTLKIQPAKLEDSAVYLCASSPHAAQNPYNEQFFGPGTRLTVL.

The chain joins TRBV5-4 to TRBJ1-1; D might be TRBD1 (5 bases). Trimming left V 5 bases short and J 5 bases short, with 16 bases between. Germline values: CDR1 SGHNT, CDR2 YYREEE (reference sequence). The CDR3 runs 14 residues. CDR3 in amino acids: CASRLDLGVTEAFF. In DNA form, the CDR3 reads TGTGCCAGCAGATTAGACCTAGGGGTTACTGAAGCTTTCTTT.